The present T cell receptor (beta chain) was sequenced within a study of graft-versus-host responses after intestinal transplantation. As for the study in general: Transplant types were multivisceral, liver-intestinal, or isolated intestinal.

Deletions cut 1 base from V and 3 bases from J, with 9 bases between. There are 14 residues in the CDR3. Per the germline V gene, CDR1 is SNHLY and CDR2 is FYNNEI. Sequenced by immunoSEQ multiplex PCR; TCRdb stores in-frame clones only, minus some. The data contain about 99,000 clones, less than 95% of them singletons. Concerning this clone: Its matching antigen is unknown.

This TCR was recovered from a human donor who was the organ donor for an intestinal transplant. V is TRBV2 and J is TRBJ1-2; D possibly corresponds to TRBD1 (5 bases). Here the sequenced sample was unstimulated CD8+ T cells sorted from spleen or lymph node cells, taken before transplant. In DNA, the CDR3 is TGTGCCAGCAGTGAAGGCAGGGCCGACTATGGCTACACCTTC. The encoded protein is CASSEGRADYGYTF.